Presented here are 20 T cell receptor beta chains from one specimen sequenced in a study of blood T cell repertoires in COVID-19. The table came from immunoSEQ multiplex PCR; TCRdb's copy has only in-frame clones and leaves some out. The table shows fewer than 250,000 clones, with approximately 82% occurring only once. The sequenced sample was peripheral blood. The receptors stem from a woman older than 75 with acute or convalescent COVID-19.

The V and J genes are TRBV21-1 and TRBJ2-2; TRBD2 is the table's D call and was not checked against the DNA. TRBV21-1 is labeled a pseudogene. The CDR3 totals 22 residues. The CDR3 spells CASRTRGHPKGDYPPLSWELFF. The CDR3 DNA reads TGTGCCAGCAGGACGCGAGGCCACCCTAAGGGGGACTACCCCCCTTTAAGTTGGGAGCTGTTTTTT.

The chain uses TRBV6-5 and TRBJ1-5; D is unresolved. Trimming stripped 0 bases from V and 9 bases from J, with 12 bases between. Germline V gene data show CDR1 as MNHEY and CDR2 as SVGAGI. CDR3 length equals 14 residues. The CDR3 reads CASSYSKEMGPQHF. CDR3 sequence (DNA): TGTGCCAGCAGTTACTCAAAGGAGATGGGGCCCCAGCATTTT.

This clone showed up just a few times. V usage is TRBV12-5 and J usage is TRBJ2-7, with 16 bases matching TRBD2. CDR3 length: 18 amino acids. V dropped 5 bases and J dropped 4; count of bases not matched to a gene: 11. Germline V gene lookup returns CDR1 LGHNT and CDR2 FRNRAP. CDR3 in amino acids: CASGLFGTSGGGGYEQYF. The DNA of the CDR3 is TGTGCTAGTGGTCTATTCGGGACTAGCGGGGGGGGCGGATACGAGCAGTACTTC.

This clone was recorded only once. The V and J genes are TRBV9 and TRBJ1-1, with 7 nucleotides matching TRBD1. CDR3 length: 14 residues. Unmatched junction bases numbered 5, after V lost 5 bases and J lost 1 base. From germline, CDR1 is SGDLS and CDR2 YYNGEE. The CDR3 nucleotides read TGTGCCAGCAGTGAGGGGGCGGAGAACACTGAAGCTTTCTTT. Protein product: CASSEGAENTEAFF.

V is TRBV18 and J is TRBJ1-5; perhaps TRBD1 as D (6 bases). V was trimmed by 2 bases and J by 3 bases, leaving 11 bases between them. This CDR3 has 15 amino acids. In germline, CDR1 is KGHSH, CDR2 LQKENI. CDR3 nucleotides: TGTGCCAGCTCACCAAGGACAGCGAACAATCAGCCCCAGCATTTT. Amino acids: CASSPRTANNQPQHF.

The J gene is TRBJ2-4, the V gene TRBV4-1; 9 bases align to TRBD2. CDR3 length: 18 residues. Germline loops: CDR1 MGHRA, CDR2 YSYEKL. The junction had 10 bases not matched to a gene; V was cut back by 4 bases and J by 0 bases. The CDR3 reads CASSLGLAFPLAKNIQYF. CDR3 DNA: TGCGCCAGCAGCCTTGGACTAGCGTTTCCTCTAGCCAAAAACATTCAGTACTTC.

This clone has a single count. The same CDR3 can be traced to other DNA sequences in this sample. V is TRBV9 and J is TRBJ2-7; possibly TRBD2 for D (5 bases). The CDR3 sequence is 15 residues long. Germline CDR1 SGDLS, CDR2 YYNGEE. The germline V and J ends were trimmed by 0 bases and 2 bases, with 12 bases remaining between them. Here the CDR3 reads CASSVEAGGPYEQYF. CDR3 DNA sequence: TGTGCCAGCAGCGTAGAGGCAGGAGGCCCCTACGAGCAGTACTTC.

This clone was detected only once. CDR3 protein: CASSLRAERGGYNEQFF. The CDR3 DNA sequence: TGTGCCAGCAGCTTGAGGGCCGAACGGGGGGGCTACAATGAGCAGTTCTTC. The chain recombines TRBV7-2 with TRBJ2-1; 8 positions match TRBD2. V was pared by 3 bases and J by 3 bases, with 10 bases of the junction left unmatched. This CDR3 has 17 residues. Germline lookup yields CDR1 SGHTA and CDR2 FQGNSA.

The rearrangement uses TRBV5-6 and TRBJ1-2, with 7 positions matching TRBD1. CDR1 and CDR2 from the germline V gene are SGHDT and YYEEEE. With 4 bases clipped from V and 5 bases from J, the junction kept 11 bases outside the gene matches. This CDR3 has 15 residues. The CDR3 protein is CASSTMNRGNYGYTF. Here the CDR3 DNA reads TGTGCCAGCAGCACCATGAACAGGGGCAATTATGGCTACACCTTC. Full variable domain (remainder filled in from reference TRBV5-6 and TRBJ1-2): DAGVTQSPTHLIKTRGQQVTLRCSPKSGHDTVSWYQQALGQGPQFIFQYYEEEERQRGNFPDRFSGHQFPNYSSELNVNALLLGDSALYLCASSTMNRGNYGYTFGSGTRLTVV.

This clone was recorded once. The germline gene is not matched at one end of the junction; a read error may be the cause. J is TRBJ2-7 and V is TRBV2, with 7 bases lining up with TRBD1. CDR3 length equals 14 residues. CDR1 is SNHLY and CDR2 is FYNNEI in the germline V gene. The CDR3 here is CASRPTGAPYQQYF. The CDR3 DNA reads TGTGCCAGCAGACCAACAGGGGCACCCTACCAGCAGTACTTC.

The chain has TRBV5-4 and TRBJ2-7, with D possibly matching TRBD1 (6 bases). Between the trimmed V and J ends, which lost 5 bases and 3 bases, there was a span of 15 bases. This CDR3 region has 14 residues. The germline CDR1 and CDR2 sequences are SGHNT and YYREEE (reference sequence). The CDR3: CASSKDSRIYEQYF. The CDR3, as DNA: TGTGCCAGCAGTAAGGACAGTCGAATCTACGAGCAGTACTTC.

The rearrangement joins TRBV5-1 to TRBJ1-3; a weak D match, TRBD1 (6 bases). CDR1 and CDR2 (germline): SGHRS, YFSETQ. The CDR3 runs 14 residues. The V and J ends lost 4 bases and 5 bases respectively, with 13 bases between them. The CDR3, as DNA: TGCGCCAGCAGCATACAGGGAATGAGAAACACCATATATTTT. Translation: CASSIQGMRNTIYF.

A single count supports this clone. The chain links TRBV5-4 to TRBJ1-4, with D possibly TRBD1 on 5 matching bases. The CDR3 sequence is 17 residues long. Per the germline V gene, CDR1 is SGHNT and CDR2 is YYREEE (reference sequence). V was shortened by 1 base and J by 8 bases, with 21 bases between the two germline ends. CDR3 nucleotides: TGTGCCAGCAGCTTGTTTTCACCCCCAGGGAGGAAGGAAAAACTGTTTTTT. Amino acid sequence: CASSLFSPPGRKEKLFF.

The rearrangement uses TRBV5-4 and TRBJ1-6, with 10 bases matching TRBD1. CDR1 SGHNT and CDR2 YYREEE come from the germline V gene (reference sequence). CDR3 length: 16 amino acids. Unmatched junction bases numbered 7, after V lost 4 bases and J lost 6 bases. DNA of the CDR3: TGTGCCAGCAGCCGAGGGACAGGGGAAGGTAATTCACCCCTCCACTTT. Translation gives CASSRGTGEGNSPLHF.

The rearrangement joins TRBV14 to TRBJ2-5, with 14 bases aligning to TRBD2. The V segment lost 4 bases and the J segment 3 bases; nucleotides outside the gene matches: 16. Germline lookup yields CDR1 SGHDN and CDR2 FVKESK. The CDR3 consists of 20 residues. DNA for the CDR3: TGTGCCAGCAGCCCCCGTGGGGGACTAGCGGGAGTGGGGCCAAAAGAGACCCAGTACTTC. Translation gives CASSPRGGLAGVGPKETQYF.

The J gene is TRBJ1-5, the V gene TRBV28; no reliable D call. Trimming took off 7 bases at V and 5 bases at J, with 6 bases between the two ends. Germline V gene lookup returns CDR1 MDHEN and CDR2 SYDVKM. The CDR3 runs 11 residues. CDR3 DNA: TGTGCCAGCACCTCAGATCAGCCCCAGCATTTT. Its translation: CASTSDQPQHF.

This clone appeared a few times. The chain joins TRBV20-1 to TRBJ1-2, with D tentatively TRBD1 (6 bases). The CDR3 sequence is 12 residues long. The germline CDR1 and CDR2 sequences are DFQATT and SNEGSKA (reference sequence). The germline V and J ends were trimmed by 3 bases and 5 bases, with 10 bases remaining between them. The CDR3 spells CSASQGQYGYTF. CDR3 DNA: TGCAGTGCTAGTCAGGGGCAATATGGCTACACCTTC.

The V gene is TRBV9, the J gene TRBJ2-7; 7 bases map to TRBD2. CDR1 is SGDLS and CDR2 is YYNGEE in the germline V gene. After removal of 1 base from V and 7 bases from J, the junction contained 8 bases not matched to a gene. This CDR3 region has 14 residues. CDR3 coding DNA: TGTGCCAGCAGCGTATTGACTAGCCCTACGGAGCAGTACTTC. It codes for CASSVLTSPTEQYF. Complete variable domain (other parts from reference TRBV9 and TRBJ2-7): DSGVTQTPKHLITATGQRVTLRCSPRSGDLSVYWYQQSLDQGLQFLIQYYNGEERAKGNILERFSAQQFPDLHSELNLSSLELGDSALYFCASSVLTSPTEQYFGPGTRLTVT.

The chain carries TRBV30 and TRBJ2-7; 7 bases are a match to TRBD1. This CDR3 region has 14 residues. V lost 5 bases and J lost 0; bases outside the gene matches: 7. Looked up from germline, CDR1 is GTSNPN and CDR2 is SVGIG (reference sequence). The CDR3 DNA reads as TGTGCCTGGGCCGGGACAGACTTCTCCTACGAGCAGTACTTC. Translation: CAWAGTDFSYEQYF.

The chain couples TRBV4-1 to TRBJ1-2, with no clear D. There are 15 residues in the CDR3. The V and J ends lost 3 bases and 4 bases respectively, with 15 bases between them. In germline, CDR1 is MGHRA, CDR2 YSYEKL. CDR3 sequence: CASSQQVFPGYGYTF. The CDR3 nucleotides read TGCGCCAGCAGCCAGCAAGTGTTTCCCGGCTATGGCTACACCTTC.